The next 20 T cell receptor beta chains were all read from a single sample in a study of PD-1 blockade in classical Hodgkin lymphoma. Data came from immunoSEQ multiplex PCR; TCRdb stores just in-frame clones and leaves some out. The sample records 75,000 to 100,000 clones, 81% being singletons. Every patient experienced relapse after autologous stem cell transplantation, and brentuximab vedotin exposure varied. The sample here was peripheral blood mononuclear cells (PBMCs), taken before the second cycle of nivolumab. The receptors originated from a human donor with classical Hodgkin lymphoma.

This chain joins TRBV5-1 and TRBJ2-1; 7 bases agree with TRBD1. The CDR3 spans 14 residues. Germline assignment: CDR1 SGHRS and CDR2 YFSETQ. V was pared by 2 bases and J by 5 bases, with 4 bases of the junction left unmatched. The CDR3 DNA follows: TGCGCCAGCAGCTTCCTTGGGACAGACAATGAGCAGTTCTTC. This translates into CASSFLGTDNEQFF.

This clone was observed once. The chain couples TRBV19 to TRBJ2-7; D perhaps matches TRBD1 (5 bases). The V gene lost 6 bases and the J gene lost 2 bases, with 14 bases spanning the gap. Germline loops: CDR1 LNHDA, CDR2 SQIVND (reference sequence). The CDR3 is 14 amino acids. The CDR3, as DNA: TGTGCCAGTAGCTCCCCCGGACACACCTACGAGCAGTACTTC. This gives the protein CASSSPGHTYEQYF.

This chain uses TRBV5-1 with TRBJ2-7, with D maybe TRBD2 (6 bases). Trimming took off 4 bases at V and 3 bases at J, with 20 bases between the two ends. Germline V gives CDR1 SGHRS, CDR2 YFSETQ. CDR3 size: 16 residues. CDR3 in amino acids: CASSQNEFAGSYEQYF. CDR3 nucleotide sequence: TGCGCCAGCAGCCAGAATGAGTTCGCGGGAAGCTACGAGCAGTACTTC.

This chain's CDR3 is CASSLGRIYAYGYTF. The CDR3 nucleotides read TGTGCCAGCAGCTTGGGTCGGATTTACGCTTATGGCTACACCTTC. This rearrangement joins TRBV5-4 to TRBJ1-2; the D is unclear. In germline, CDR1 is SGHNT, CDR2 YYREEE (reference sequence). CDR3 size: 15 residues. Trimming cost V 0 bases and J 5 bases, with 14 bases left between them.

The chain has TRBV4-1 and TRBJ1-4; D possibly corresponds to TRBD1 (5 bases). CDR1 is MGHRA and CDR2 is YSYEKL in the germline V gene. Deletions cut 0 bases from V and 7 bases from J, with 12 bases between. The CDR3 spans 15 residues. In DNA form, the CDR3 reads TGCGCCAGCAGCCAAGATTGGCAGGGTTTTGAAAAACTGTTTTTT. It yields the protein CASSQDWQGFEKLFF.

This clone appeared once. The rearrangement uses TRBV6-5 and TRBJ2-1, with TRBD2 identical over 7 bases. The CDR3 loop spans 16 amino acids. The germline V gene has CDR1 MNHEY and CDR2 SVGAGI. J gave up 1 base and V 2 bases, and 5 bases lay outside the gene matches. CDR3 in DNA: TGTGCCAGCAGTTACGAGGCTAGCGGTTCCTACAATGAGCAGTTCTTC. Protein sequence: CASSYEASGSYNEQFF.

The genes are TRBV7-2 and TRBJ2-7, with a tentative D call TRBD2 (6 bases). Trimming left V 5 bases short and J 7 bases short, with 15 bases between. Germline assignment: CDR1 SGHTA and CDR2 FQGNSA. There are 13 residues in the CDR3. CDR3 sequence (DNA): TGTGCCAGCAGCCCAGACTGGGCGGGGGAGCAGTACTTC. Residues: CASSPDWAGEQYF.

The CDR3 loop is CASAKDRGQPQHF. DNA for the CDR3: TGTGCCAGCGCAAAGGACAGGGGGCAGCCCCAGCATTTT. The gene calls are TRBV6-5 and TRBJ1-5, with 10 bases that match TRBD1. CDR1 is MNHEY and CDR2 is SVGAGI in the germline V gene. V shed 8 bases, J shed 7 bases, and the junction held 5 bases outside the gene matches. The CDR3 is 13 amino acids.

The rearrangement links TRBV18 to TRBJ1-1; no clear D gene. The germline V gene encodes CDR1 KGHSH and CDR2 LQKENI. CDR3 length: 13 amino acids. The V and J ends lost 4 bases and 1 base respectively, with 7 bases between them. CDR3 protein: CASSLQANTEAFF. In nucleotides, the CDR3 is TGTGCCAGCTCACTCCAGGCGAACACTGAAGCTTTCTTT.

The CDR3 spells CASSFRGSGNEQFF. As DNA, the CDR3 is TGTGCCAGCAGCTTTCGCGGGAGTGGGAATGAGCAGTTCTTC. The V gene is TRBV7-2, the J gene TRBJ2-1; 7 bases match TRBD2. The CDR3 runs 14 residues. J gave up 7 bases and V 3 bases, and 6 bases lay outside the gene matches. Germline values: CDR1 SGHTA, CDR2 FQGNSA.

V usage is TRBV7-2 and J usage is TRBJ2-3, with 10 bases aligning to TRBD1. Germline CDR1 reads SGHTA; CDR2 reads FQGNSA. The CDR3 totals 17 residues. The trim removed 4 bases at V and 5 bases at J, leaving 12 bases unmatched. The chain's CDR3 is CASSYLTGTGVGDTQYF. The DNA for the CDR3 is TGTGCCAGCAGCTATTTGACCGGGACAGGGGTTGGAGATACGCAGTATTTT.

This chain connects TRBV9 to TRBJ1-1; possible D gene TRBD1, 5 bases. The CDR3 is made up of 13 amino acids. Germline V gene data show CDR1 as SGDLS and CDR2 as YYNGEE. V was shortened by 0 bases and J by 7 bases, with 10 bases between the two germline ends. The CDR3 sequence is CASSVGQSFEAFF. In DNA, the CDR3 is TGTGCCAGCAGCGTAGGACAGTCTTTTGAAGCTTTCTTT.

This clone has a handful of counts. The V and J genes are TRBV10-3 and TRBJ1-1, with 10 bases lining up with TRBD1. The CDR3 is made up of 13 amino acids. Germline values: CDR1 ENHRY, CDR2 SYGVKD. The V gene end was trimmed by 10 bases and the J gene end by 3 bases; junction bases not matched to a gene: 5. The CDR3 spells CANSGTGDTEAFF. CDR3 nucleotide sequence: TGTGCCAATTCCGGGACAGGGGACACTGAAGCTTTCTTT.

The table lists this clone with a few counts. The chain is built from TRBV6-5 and TRBJ1-1, with D unresolved. The germline CDR1 and CDR2 sequences are MNHEY and SVGAGI. The CDR3 totals 13 residues. Trimming stripped 2 bases from V and 4 bases from J, with 8 bases between. This CDR3 reads CASSYRVGTEAFF. The CDR3 DNA follows: TGTGCCAGCAGTTACAGGGTGGGCACTGAAGCTTTCTTT.

V and J are TRBV7-2 and TRBJ2-7; D possibly matches TRBD1 or TRBD2 (5 bases each). Trimming pared 4 bases from V and 6 bases from J, leaving 16 bases between. The CDR3 contains 14 residues. In germline, CDR1 is SGHTA, CDR2 FQGNSA. The CDR3 protein is CASSSGAGSAEQYF. The CDR3 DNA reads TGTGCCAGCAGCTCCGGGGCCGGCTCTGCCGAGCAGTACTTC.

The J gene is TRBJ2-1, the V gene TRBV5-6; D is uncertain. CDR3 length equals 15 residues. Germline V CDR1 and CDR2: SGHDT, YYEEEE. Trimming took off 0 bases at V and 0 bases at J, with 7 bases between the two ends. CDR3 protein: CASSLGLSSYNEQFF. CDR3 sequence (DNA): TGTGCCAGCAGCTTGGGTCTGAGCTCCTACAATGAGCAGTTCTTC.

V is TRBV19 and J is TRBJ1-5; tentative D call: TRBD1 (5 bases). The CDR3 consists of 12 residues. The V end lost 9 bases, the J end lost 6 bases, and 12 bases lay between the germline ends. CDR1 LNHDA and CDR2 SQIVND come from the germline V gene (reference sequence). CDR3 bases: TGTGCCAGCGCTGGGGGACTTCAGCCCCAGCATTTT. Translating gives CASAGGLQPQHF.

This chain uses TRBV7-3 with TRBJ2-1; unclear D gene. The CDR3 is made up of 12 amino acids. Between the trimmed V and J ends, which lost 5 bases and 9 bases, there was a span of 11 bases. Germline CDR1 and CDR2: SGHTA and FQGTGA. The CDR3 protein is CASSLSGIEQFF. In DNA, the CDR3 is TGTGCCAGCAGCCTTAGTGGCATTGAGCAGTTCTTC.

J is TRBJ2-2 and V is TRBV12-5; D tentatively reads TRBD1 or TRBD2 (5 bases each). The CDR3 contains 17 residues. Germline CDR1 is LGHNT and CDR2 is FRNRAP. V was shortened by 3 bases and J by 0 bases, with 14 bases between the two germline ends. This CDR3 is CASGFNVGTANTGELFF. The DNA for the CDR3 is TGTGCTAGTGGTTTCAACGTAGGGACCGCGAACACCGGGGAGCTGTTTTTT.

This chain joins TRBV6-1 and TRBJ2-7; TRBD1 is a possible D gene (5 bases). Germline CDR1 and CDR2: MNHNS and SASEGT. The CDR3 has 12 residues. V gave up 8 bases and J gave up 6 bases, with 14 bases separating them. This chain's CDR3 is CASSPSRAEQYF. The DNA of the CDR3 is TGTGCCAGCTCGCCCTCCAGGGCCGAGCAGTACTTC.